The 30 T cell receptor beta chains below all came from one sample that was sequenced in a study of blood T cell repertoires in COVID-19. TCRdb keeps only in-frame clones here, not all; method: immunoSEQ multiplex PCR. Of 300,000 to 350,000 clones listed, approximately 89% were seen once; the top ten hold less than 3.5%. The material sequenced was peripheral blood. These receptors were obtained from a woman under 30 who had recovered from COVID-19.

The chain uses TRBV29-1 and TRBJ2-5, with 7 bases that match TRBD2. The V gene's germline CDR1 is SQVTM and CDR2 ANQGSEA. The CDR3 is made up of 14 amino acids. V lost 4 bases, J lost 1 base, and 6 bases stayed unmatched. The CDR3 DNA reads TGCAGCGTTGGGCCTAGCGGAGCCCAAGAGACCCAGTACTTC. This translates into CSVGPSGAQETQYF.

The chain uses TRBV29-1 and TRBJ2-3, with 7 bases that match TRBD1. V dropped 4 bases and J dropped 0; count of bases not matched to a gene: 10. CDR1 is SQVTM, CDR2 ANQGSEA, per germline. The CDR3 is 16 residues long. CDR3 region: CSVGPGQPTSTDTQYF. CDR3 DNA: TGCAGCGTTGGACCGGGACAGCCTACGAGCACAGATACGCAGTATTTT.

This clone was detected once. The chain has TRBV18 and TRBJ2-3; 8 nucleotides match TRBD1. The CDR3 contains 15 residues. The germline gives CDR1 KGHSH, CDR2 LQKENI. The V segment lost 2 bases and the J segment 6 bases; nucleotides outside the gene matches: 7. CDR3 coding DNA: TGTGCCAGCTCACCAGAGGCAACAGGGGGGGATACGCAGTATTTT. Amino acid sequence: CASSPEATGGDTQYF.

V and J are TRBV11-3 and TRBJ1-3; possible D gene TRBD1, 6 bases. The CDR3 loop spans 14 amino acids. Looked up from germline, CDR1 is SGHNT and CDR2 is YENEEA. V was shortened by 4 bases and J by 4 bases, with 11 bases between the two germline ends. The CDR3 is CASSYRAFGNTIYF. In nucleotides, the CDR3 is TGTGCCAGCAGCTACAGGGCGTTCGGAAACACCATATATTTT.

The V call is TRBV19, the J call TRBJ1-1; tentatively, D is TRBD1 (6 bases). The length of the CDR3 is 11 residues. The V gene lost 8 bases and the J gene lost 8 bases, with 12 bases spanning the gap. The V gene's germline CDR1 is LNHDA and CDR2 SQIVND (reference sequence). CDR3 sequence reads: CASHNRVEAFF. CDR3 in DNA: TGTGCCAGTCATAACAGGGTGGAAGCTTTCTTT.

With respect to this clone: Other nucleotide sequences from this sample produce the same CDR3. The V and J genes are TRBV4-3 and TRBJ1-4; D not certain. The CDR3 is made up of 12 amino acids. Trimming took 1 base from V and 8 from J, leaving 5 bases between them. Germline V CDR1 and CDR2: LGHNA, YSLEER. The CDR3 here is CASSQVREKLFF. The CDR3 region has the DNA TGCGCCAGCAGCCAAGTTCGGGAAAAACTGTTTTTT.

V and J are TRBV24-1 and TRBJ1-1; TRBD1 agrees at 10 bases. Germline-derived CDR1 and CDR2 are KGHDR and SFDVKD. The CDR3 runs to 15 residues. J lost 3 bases, V lost 3 bases, and 3 bases had no gene match. CDR3: CATSDPGTGDTEAFF. In DNA form, the CDR3 reads TGTGCCACCAGTGATCCCGGGACAGGGGACACTGAAGCTTTCTTT.

This clone was seen a single time. J is TRBJ1-1 and V is TRBV6-5; D is undetermined. CDR1 MNHEY and CDR2 SVGAGI come from the germline V gene. Trimming removed 2 bases from V and 6 bases from J, with 19 bases in between. The CDR3 is made up of 16 amino acids. CDR3 DNA sequence: TGTGCCAGCAGTTACAGGACGGGGTTTGGGATGCCTGAAGCTTTCTTT. Amino acid sequence: CASSYRTGFGMPEAFF.

The chain employs TRBV2 and TRBJ1-5, with D possibly matching TRBD1 (6 bases). Germline CDR1 and CDR2: SNHLY and FYNNEI. The CDR3 totals 15 residues. Trimming stripped 6 bases from V and 5 bases from J, with 17 bases between. The CDR3 protein is CASSRDIELDQPQHF. The CDR3 bases are TGTGCCAGCAGCAGGGACATAGAGTTGGATCAGCCCCAGCATTTT.

The rearrangement joins TRBV27 to TRBJ2-1; D is undetermined. CDR3 length: 13 amino acids. Germline assignment: CDR1 MNHEY and CDR2 SMNVEV (reference sequence). V was shortened by 5 bases and J by 5 bases, with 10 bases between the two germline ends. Here the CDR3 reads CASSGQLNNEQFF. CDR3 bases: TGTGCCAGCAGTGGGCAGCTCAACAATGAGCAGTTCTTC.

This clone was counted between two and nine times. This CDR3 is CASSSDRVSSYNEQFF. The CDR3 nucleotides read TGTGCCAGCAGCTCAGACAGGGTGAGCTCCTACAATGAGCAGTTCTTC. The chain recombines TRBV7-8 with TRBJ2-1; 7 bases match TRBD1. Germline V CDR1 and CDR2: SGHVS, FQNEAQ. This CDR3 has 16 amino acids. The junction had 6 bases not matched to a gene; V was cut back by 4 bases and J by 0 bases.

The rearrangement links TRBV5-4 to TRBJ1-1, with D possibly TRBD1 on 5 matching bases. This CDR3 is built from 16 residues. Germline CDR1 reads SGHNT; CDR2 reads YYREEE (reference sequence). The germline V and J ends were trimmed by 6 bases and 0 bases, with 18 bases remaining between them. The DNA of the CDR3 is TGTGCCAGCATCCGCAGGACACCACTGATGAACACTGAAGCTTTCTTT. It is translated as CASIRRTPLMNTEAFF.

The chain combines TRBV30 with TRBJ1-3; D is undetermined. Germline assignment: CDR1 GTSNPN and CDR2 SVGIG (reference sequence). The CDR3 totals 15 residues. Trimming left V 4 bases short and J 0 bases short, with 13 bases between. The CDR3 sequence is CAWTKQVLSGNTIYF. CDR3 in DNA: TGTGCCTGGACCAAACAAGTCCTCTCTGGAAACACCATATATTTT.

V is TRBV27 and J is TRBJ1-2, with D perhaps matching TRBD1 (5 bases). Germline V lookup: CDR1 MNHEY, CDR2 SMNVEV (reference sequence). The germline V and J ends were trimmed by 4 bases and 5 bases, with 11 bases remaining between them. CDR3 length: 13 residues. The CDR3 reads CASSSRTRYGYTF. CDR3 nucleotide sequence: TGTGCCAGCAGTTCTAGGACACGGTATGGCTACACCTTC.

The chain carries TRBV5-4 and TRBJ2-1; 9 bases are a match to TRBD2. From germline, CDR1 is SGHNT and CDR2 YYREEE (reference sequence). J gave up 9 bases and V 5 bases, and 12 bases lay outside the gene matches. The CDR3 runs to 15 residues. CDR3 amino acids: CASSPAASGIGEQFF. CDR3 nucleotide sequence: TGTGCCAGCAGTCCTGCGGCTAGCGGGATCGGTGAGCAGTTCTTC.

V gene TRBV7-2 combines with J gene TRBJ2-2, with D possibly matching TRBD2 (5 bases). Germline-derived CDR1 and CDR2 are SGHTA and FQGNSA. V dropped 5 bases and J dropped 4 bases, with 14 bases sitting between them. The CDR3 has 15 residues. CDR3 amino acids: CASSPYITSTGELFF. In DNA form, the CDR3 reads TGTGCCAGCAGCCCCTACATCACTAGCACCGGGGAGCTGTTTTTT.

This chain connects TRBV3-1 (or the pseudogene TRBV3-2) to TRBJ2-3; 10 bases are shared with TRBD2. J lost 4 bases, V lost 5 bases, and 3 bases had no gene match. CDR3 size: 14 residues. The germline gives CDR1 LGHDT, CDR2 YNNKEL (reference sequence). The CDR3 sequence: CASSSSGRADTQYF. CDR3 DNA: TGTGCCAGCAGCTCTAGCGGGAGAGCAGATACGCAGTATTTT.

The chain couples TRBV10-2 to TRBJ2-5, with TRBD2 as a possible D gene (6 bases). Germline loops: CDR1 WSHSY, CDR2 SAAADI. V lost 8 bases to trimming and J lost 5 bases, with 18 bases between them. The CDR3 covers 14 residues. This chain's CDR3 is CASGPGALGETQYF. DNA of the CDR3: TGCGCCAGCGGCCCGGGAGCACTAGGGGAGACCCAGTACTTC.

V is TRBV29-1 and J is TRBJ1-2; the D gene is possibly TRBD1 (5 bases). The CDR3 runs 12 residues. CDR1 and CDR2 (germline): SQVTM, ANQGSEA. V gave up 0 bases and J gave up 4 bases, with 6 bases separating them. CDR3 sequence: CSVEETVYGYTF. CDR3 sequence (DNA): TGCAGCGTTGAAGAGACAGTCTATGGCTACACCTTC.

This clone was picked up one time. The rearrangement links TRBV27 to TRBJ2-1, with 14 bases aligning to TRBD2. This CDR3 comprises 15 residues. Germline V lookup: CDR1 MNHEY, CDR2 SMNVEV (reference sequence). The V and J ends lost 2 bases and 9 bases, in that order; junction bases with no gene match: 3. The CDR3 here is CASSLGTSGRREQFF. Here the CDR3 DNA reads TGTGCCAGCAGTTTAGGGACTAGCGGGAGACGTGAGCAGTTCTTC.

This clone has only a few counts. This chain uses TRBV30 with TRBJ2-2; 9 bases map to TRBD2. Germline loops: CDR1 GTSNPN, CDR2 SVGIG (reference sequence). V was clipped by 2 bases and J by 6 bases; unmatched bases: 10. The CDR3 sequence is 16 residues long. In DNA form, the CDR3 reads TGTGCCTGGAGTCTCCACGCGGGAGGGGACTCCGGGGAGCTGTTTTTT. The encoded protein is CAWSLHAGGDSGELFF. Drawing the rest from reference TRBV30 and TRBJ2-2, the complete variable domain is SQTIHQWPATLVQPVGSPLSLECTVEGTSNPNLYWYRQAAGRGLQLLFYSVGIGQISSEVPQNLSASRPQDRQFILSSKKLLLSDSGFYLCAWSLHAGGDSGELFFGEGSRLTVL.

This sequence joins TRBV5-6 and TRBJ1-2; D possibly corresponds to TRBD1 (6 bases). CDR1 is SGHDT and CDR2 is YYEEEE in the germline V gene. The CDR3 runs to 13 residues. V was trimmed by 4 bases and J by 5 bases, leaving 12 bases between them. The CDR3 protein is CASSLGAPYGYTF. CDR3 nucleotide sequence: TGTGCCAGCAGCCTGGGGGCTCCGTATGGCTACACCTTC.

The chain is built from TRBV5-1 and TRBJ1-1; D not certain. CDR1 is SGHRS, CDR2 YFSETQ, per germline. The germline V and J ends were trimmed by 4 bases and 3 bases, with 13 bases remaining between them. This CDR3 is built from 14 residues. The CDR3 nucleotides read TGCGCCAGCAGCGCCCAGTCAGTTGACACTGAAGCTTTCTTT. Encoded protein: CASSAQSVDTEAFF.

V and J are TRBV6-5 and TRBJ2-5; a weak D match, TRBD1 (6 bases). The CDR3 consists of 12 residues. V lost 8 bases and J lost 2, with 9 bases in between. Germline CDR1 is MNHEY and CDR2 is SVGAGI. This chain's CDR3 is CASRQAQETQYF. CDR3 sequence (DNA): TGTGCCAGCCGACAGGCTCAAGAGACCCAGTACTTC.

This clone was seen a single time. The V gene is TRBV19, the J gene TRBJ2-1; a possible D gene is TRBD2 (5 bases). V lost 4 bases, J lost 0 bases, and 13 bases lay in between. The CDR3 runs 16 residues. The germline gives CDR1 LNHDA, CDR2 SQIVND (reference sequence). The CDR3 DNA follows: TGTGCCAGTAGTAGCACTAGTGTCGGCTCCTACAATGAGCAGTTCTTC. Amino acids: CASSSTSVGSYNEQFF.

The chain links TRBV13 to TRBJ2-1; 12 positions match TRBD1. This CDR3 has 15 amino acids. Germline V lookup: CDR1 PRHDT, CDR2 FYEKMQ (reference sequence). The ends lost 4 bases at V and 6 bases at J; junction bases unmatched: 4. CDR3 amino acids: CASSSRDRGPNEQFF. The CDR3 bases are TGTGCCAGCAGCTCCCGGGACAGGGGGCCCAATGAGCAGTTCTTC.

The chain joins TRBV21-1 to TRBJ1-1. TRBV21-1 is a pseudogene segment. CDR3 length equals 16 residues. CDR3 in amino acids: CASSKARSCRDTEAFF. CDR3 DNA sequence: TGTGCCAGCAGCAAAGCGCGGTCGTGCAGAGACACTGAAGCTTTCTTT.

The rearrangement joins TRBV3-1 (or the pseudogene TRBV3-2) to TRBJ2-5; 10 positions match TRBD2. V shed 0 bases and J 2 bases; nucleotides not matched to a gene: 12. The CDR3 consists of 19 residues. Germline loops: CDR1 LGHDT, CDR2 YNNKEL (reference sequence). This CDR3 reads CASSQDQDGLAEFQETQYF. In DNA, the CDR3 is TGTGCCAGCAGCCAAGATCAGGACGGACTAGCGGAATTTCAAGAGACCCAGTACTTC.

The genes are TRBV18 and TRBJ2-5; 11 bases match TRBD2. Germline V gene sequence: CDR1 KGHSH, CDR2 LQKENI. With 2 bases clipped from V and 5 bases from J, the junction kept 7 bases outside the gene matches. This CDR3 has 16 residues. CDR3 coding DNA: TGTGCCAGCTCACCAGGCGGGCTAGCGGGAGGTGAGACCCAGTACTTC. Protein: CASSPGGLAGGETQYF.

The J gene is TRBJ1-3, the V gene TRBV19; D is perhaps TRBD1 (5 bases). Germline V gene sequence: CDR1 LNHDA, CDR2 SQIVND (reference sequence). V was shortened by 8 bases and J by 0 bases, with 14 bases between the two germline ends. The CDR3 length is 15 residues. CDR3 sequence reads: CASRLGGISGNTIYF. In DNA form, the CDR3 reads TGTGCCAGTCGCCTGGGGGGGATCTCTGGAAACACCATATATTTT. The entire variable domain, with the rest obtained from reference TRBV19 and TRBJ1-3, is as follows: DGGITQSPKYLFRKEGQNVTLSCEQNLNHDAMYWYRQDPGQGLRLIYYSQIVNDFQKGDIAEGYSVSREKKESFPLTVTSAQKNPTAFYLCASRLGGISGNTIYFGEGSWLTVV.